A single sample is the source of the 10 T cell receptor beta chains below, sequenced in a study of blood T cell repertoires in COVID-19. TCRdb's table, derived via immunoSEQ multiplex PCR, lists solely in-frame clones and lacks some. The table has 400,000 to 550,000 clones, roughly 87% seen once; the top ten hold about 2%. The sequenced sample consisted of PBMCs or T cells enriched from blood (not recorded which). The receptors derive from a woman aged 18-29 years with acute COVID-19.

This chain connects TRBV6-2 or TRBV6-3 to TRBJ1-4; maybe TRBD1 (5 bases). The CDR3 has 13 residues. V lost 2 bases to trimming and J lost 8 bases, with 9 bases between them. The germline V gene encodes CDR1 MNHEY and CDR2 SVGEGT. CDR3 DNA sequence: TGTGCCAGCAGTTACGACAGATGGGAAAAACTGTTTTTT. Protein product: CASSYDRWEKLFF.

The rearrangement joins TRBV15 to TRBJ1-2; 8 positions agree with TRBD1. Germline trimming cut 1 base from V and 3 bases from J; bases unmatched to any gene: 7. This CDR3 spans 16 amino acids. The germline CDR1 and CDR2 sequences are LNHNV and YYDKDF (reference sequence). The CDR3 DNA follows: TGTGCCACCAGCAGAGTACCTACAGGGGGTGACTATGGCTACACCTTC. This translates into CATSRVPTGGDYGYTF.

CDR3 residues: CASSLALNEKLFF. The CDR3 nucleotides read TGCGCCAGCAGCTTGGCTCTAAATGAAAAACTGTTTTTT. The chain links TRBV5-1 to TRBJ1-4; unclear D gene. Trimming cost V 0 bases and J 5 bases, with 5 bases left between them. The CDR3 loop spans 13 amino acids. In germline, CDR1 is SGHRS, CDR2 YFSETQ.

This sequence joins TRBV27 and TRBJ2-7; D may be TRBD1 (6 bases). Germline V gene sequence: CDR1 MNHEY, CDR2 SMNVEV (reference sequence). The CDR3 contains 14 residues. V gave up 9 bases and J gave up 3 bases, with 18 bases separating them. CDR3 residues: CASRSRTDSYEQYF. The CDR3 DNA reads as TGTGCCAGTCGATCTCGGACAGACAGCTACGAGCAGTACTTC.

A single count supports this clone. The CDR3 loop is CASISVNTGELFF. In DNA, the CDR3 is TGTGCCAGCATATCTGTTAACACCGGGGAGCTGTTTTTT. This chain connects TRBV25-1 to TRBJ2-2; no reliable D call. This CDR3 contains 13 residues. Germline V gene sequence: CDR1 MGHDK, CDR2 SYGVNS. Trimming pared 7 bases from V and 2 bases from J, leaving 8 bases between.

The chain couples TRBV7-2 to TRBJ1-4, with TRBD1 identical over 8 bases. The CDR3 consists of 13 residues. CDR1 is SGHTA, CDR2 FQGNSA, per germline. Trimming removed 5 bases from V and 8 bases from J; junction bases left unmatched: 4. The CDR3 DNA reads as TGTGCCAGCAGCGTTGACAGGGGCGAAAAACTGTTTTTT. Translating it yields CASSVDRGEKLFF.

The CDR3 here is CASSVRGVNYGYTF. CDR3 DNA sequence: TGCGCCAGCAGTGTCCGCGGGGTGAACTATGGCTACACCTTC. V gene TRBV10-1 combines with J gene TRBJ1-2, with no clear D. Germline CDR1 WNHNN, CDR2 SYGVQD (reference sequence). V shed 4 bases and J shed 2 bases, with 11 bases lying between them. The CDR3 consists of 14 residues.

CDR3 protein: CASSLPVRVSYNEQFF. Here the CDR3 DNA reads TGTGCCAGCAGCTTACCGGTGCGGGTCTCCTACAATGAGCAGTTCTTC. The chain joins TRBV7-9 to TRBJ2-1, with a tentative D call TRBD2 (5 bases). The CDR3 runs 16 residues. V shed 2 bases and J shed 0 bases, with 11 bases lying between them. Germline V gene lookup returns CDR1 SEHNR and CDR2 FQNEAQ (reference sequence).

V gene TRBV9 combines with J gene TRBJ2-5, with 8 bases identical to TRBD2. The CDR3 runs to 16 residues. V lost 0 bases to trimming and J lost 5 bases; unmatched junction nucleotides: 9. Looked up from germline, CDR1 is SGDLS and CDR2 is YYNGEE. CDR3 protein: CASSVEAGGASETQYF. CDR3 sequence (DNA): TGTGCCAGCAGCGTAGAGGCGGGGGGAGCCAGCGAGACCCAGTACTTC.

V is TRBV27 and J is TRBJ1-6; D may be TRBD1 (6 bases). The CDR3 has 17 residues. V lost 8 bases, J lost 7 bases, and 24 bases lay in between. Germline-derived CDR1 and CDR2 are MNHEY and SMNVEV (reference sequence). CDR3 bases: TGTGCCAGCGGCATCCGGGACAAAGGAAGGCGGAATTCACCCCTCCACTTT. Translated: CASGIRDKGRRNSPLHF.